This T cell receptor beta chain was obtained from a study of blood T cells in healthy people across ages. Trimming pared 7 bases from V and 1 base from J, leaving 11 bases between. CDR1 is SGHAT, CDR2 FQNNGV, per germline. The CDR3 extends over 14 amino acids. Alongside a J-beta primer mix, a sample-barcoded 5' primer served in a second PCR lasting roughly 7 to 12 cycles. TCRdb called the 5' RACE reads again in MiXCR, with one record for every CDR3 protein. Counted here are some 800,000 distinct CDR3 sequences, under 45% occurring once; the ten biggest clones make up roughly 19%. This chain links TRBV11-2 with TRBJ1-5; D uncertain. The specimen sequenced was blood. The sequence was obtained from a man in his sixties in good health. The DNA of the CDR3 is TGTGCCAGCACGCACGGGGTCAGCAATCAGCCCCAGCATTTT. It translates to CASTHGVSNQPQHF.